A selection of T cell receptor beta chains follows, all from one sample in a study of blood T cell repertoires in COVID-19. Assay used: immunoSEQ multiplex PCR; TCRdb lists only in-frame clones, some missing. The sample lists just under 65,000 clones; roughly 80% were seen once. The specimen was peripheral blood. The receptors shown here come from a human donor in a cohort sampled during active COVID-19. The CDR3 runs from the conserved cysteine through the conserved F or W. The D gene is left open where the match is weak. The listing skips clone size in some rows; elsewhere it reads once, few, many or a size class.

>.|TRBJ2-1|TRBV3-1/TRBV3-2|.
TGTGCCAGCAGCCGCGGGCCGGGTGAGCAGTTCTTC
CASSRGPGEQFF
>TRBD1|TRBJ2-2|TRBV2|few
TGTGCCAGCACCGGGACAGCGAACACCGGGGAGCTGTTTTTT
CASTGTANTGELFF
>TRBD1|TRBJ1-5|TRBV28|.
TGTGCCAGCAGTTTATATGGGACAGGCATAAGCAATCAGCCCCAGCATTTT
CASSLYGTGISNQPQHF
>TRBD2|TRBJ2-5|TRBV7-9|.
TGTGCCAGCAGCCGTAGCGGGGGGGATCGGGAGACCCAGTACTTC
CASSRSGGDRETQYF
>TRBD1|TRBJ2-2|TRBV23-1|.
TGCGCCAGCAGTCAAACCCAGGGGGCCCTGGACACCGGGGAGCTGTTTTTT
CASSQTQGALDTGELFF
>.|TRBJ1-1|TRBV19|once
TGTGCCAGTAGTACTCAGGGGAGTGGGACTGAAGCTTTCTTT
CASSTQGSGTEAFF
>TRBD1|TRBJ2-7|TRBV11-3|.
TGTGCCAGCAAGACCGGGACAGCCACTTCCTACGAGCAGTACTTC
CASKTGTATSYEQYF
>.|TRBJ1-6|TRBV19|.
TGTGCCAGTAGTATCCGGGGGGATTCACCCCTCCACTTT
CASSIRGDSPLHF
>TRBD2|TRBJ2-3|TRBV2|.
TGTGCCAGCAGTCTGGGGGACTACCCTTTTGATACGCAGTATTTT
CASSLGDYPFDTQYF
>.|TRBJ1-2|TRBV18|.
TGTGCCAGCTCACCGGGGCGGGGGAACGGCTACACCTTC
CASSPGRGNGYTF
>TRBD1|TRBJ1-4|TRBV4-1|.
TGCGCCAGCCGCCCGGGGGGACAGGGCTATGAAAAACTGTTTTTT
CASRPGGQGYEKLFF
>TRBD1|TRBJ1-4|TRBV24-1|.
TGTGCCACCAGCCCGAGGACAGGGGCCAATGAAAAACTGTTTTTT
CATSPRTGANEKLFF
>.|TRBJ2-1|TRBV5-4|.
TGTGCCAGCTCACAGGGATATTTTAGCAATGAGCAGTTCTTC
CASSQGYFSNEQFF
>TRBD1|TRBJ1-6|TRBV2|.
TGTGCCAGCACTTTAACGACAGGGAGCTCCTATAATTCACCCCTCCACTTT
CASTLTTGSSYNSPLHF
>.|TRBJ2-7|TRBV7-2|.
TGTGCCAGCAGCCCATACAGTGGATCCTCCTACGAGCAGTACTTC
CASSPYSGSSYEQYF
>TRBD1|TRBJ2-4|TRBV10-3|.
TGTGCCATCAGTGCAATACAGGGGGCAGCCAAAAACATTCAGTACTTC
CAISAIQGAAKNIQYF
>.|TRBJ1-1|TRBV6-6|few
TGTGCCAGCAGTCGTCAATCGGGGAACACTGAAGCTTTCTTT
CASSRQSGNTEAFF
>TRBD1|TRBJ2-1|TRBV29-1|.
TGCAGCGTAAGGGGGCTTTCCTACAATGAGCAGTTCTTC
CSVRGLSYNEQFF
>.|TRBJ1-1|TRBV4-1|.
TGCGCCAGCAGCCAACCGACGACAGGCAACACTGAAGCTTTCTTT
CASSQPTTGNTEAFF
>.|TRBJ2-2|TRBV30|few
TGTGCCTGGGCCCGGAAGGGGGAGGGTTCCGGGGAGCTGTTTTTT
CAWARKGEGSGELFF
>TRBD1|TRBJ1-5|TRBV5-1|.
TGCGCCAGCAGCCTGGGGACAGGGGGCAATCAGCCCCAGCATTTT
CASSLGTGGNQPQHF
>TRBD1|TRBJ2-1|TRBV28|.
TGTGCCAGCAGAAAAACAGGGGTATACCACAATGAGCAGTTCTTC
CASRKTGVYHNEQFF
>.|TRBJ1-1|TRBV28|.
TGTGCCAGCAGTCTCCTCGGGGGAAGGGCTTTCTTT
CASSLLGGRAFF
>.|TRBJ2-1|TRBV5-4|.
TGTGCCAGCAGCTTAGCGCGTAACTACAATGAGCAGTTCTTC
CASSLARNYNEQFF
>.|TRBJ1-2|TRBV7-2|once
TGTGCCAGCAGCCCCGCCTACGGTCCTAACTATGGCTACACCTTC
CASSPAYGPNYGYTF
>TRBD1|TRBJ2-2|TRBV4-3|.
TGCGCCAGCAGCCAAGACCGGACAGGGCTCACCGGGGAGCTGTTTTTT
CASSQDRTGLTGELFF
>.|TRBJ1-6|TRBV7-2|.
TGTGCCAGCAGCTTGCAGGGGAATTCACCCCTCCACTTT
CASSLQGNSPLHF
>TRBD1|TRBJ1-1|TRBV3-1/TRBV3-2|.
TGTGCCAGCAGCCAAATGGACAGGGGGCTCTCCTTT
CASSQMDRGLSF
>.|TRBJ2-2|TRBV6-4|few
TGTGCCAGCAGGCGGGACTCCAGCACCGGGGAGCTGTTTTTT
CASRRDSSTGELFF
>.|TRBJ1-1|TRBV29-1|.
TGCAGCGTTGAAGGACAGCCAAACACTGAAGCTTTCTTT
CSVEGQPNTEAFF
>.|TRBJ1-4|TRBV27|.
TGTGCCAGCAGTTTAAGGGGCGTGGGTGAAAAACTGTTTTTT
CASSLRGVGEKLFF
>TRBD2|TRBJ2-5|TRBV9|.
TGTGCCAGCAGCCTAGGTGGACTAGCGGGCCGACAAGAGACCCAGTACTTC
CASSLGGLAGRQETQYF
>TRBD1|TRBJ1-5|TRBV5-1|.
TGCGCCAGCAGCTCCCTCCCGGGACAGAGCTCCCCGCCCCAGCATTTT
CASSSLPGQSSPPQHF
>.|TRBJ2-1|TRBV27|once
TGTGCCAGCAGTTTAGGGCTCTACAATGAGCAGTTCTTC
CASSLGLYNEQFF
>.|TRBJ1-1|TRBV11-3|.
TGTGCCAGCAGCTTTGCTTATCTGGGGGGCACTGAAGCTTTCTTT
CASSFAYLGGTEAFF
>.|TRBJ1-2|TRBV19|once
TGTGCCAGTATTAGTACCCAGGGAAACTATGGCTACACCTTC
CASISTQGNYGYTF
>TRBD1|TRBJ1-1|TRBV7-6|.
TGTGCCAGCAGCCCTAACAGGGGTGAAACTGAAGCTTTCTTT
CASSPNRGETEAFF
>TRBD1|TRBJ1-6|TRBV5-1|.
TGCGCCAGCAGCTCCGGACAGGGGGATAATTCACCCCTCCACTTT
CASSSGQGDNSPLHF
>TRBD1|TRBJ2-7|TRBV28|.
TGTGCCAGCAGCAGCAGGACAGGGGAGCGCTCCTACGAGCAGTACTTC
CASSSRTGERSYEQYF
>TRBD1|TRBJ2-5|TRBV19|.
TGTGCCAGTAGGTTGGGGGGACAGGGGACAGAGACCCAGTACTTC
CASRLGGQGTETQYF
>TRBD1|TRBJ2-7|TRBV6-5|.
TGTGCCAGCAGCGGGACAGGGAGATCCTACGAGCAGTACTTC
CASSGTGRSYEQYF
>.|TRBJ1-2|TRBV19|.
TGTGCCAGTAGTCACCGGGACATCTTTGGCTACACCTTC
CASSHRDIFGYTF
>TRBD1|TRBJ1-3|TRBV6-5|once
TGTGCCAGCAGAGGACAGGGAGGTGGAAACACCATATATTTT
CASRGQGGGNTIYF
>TRBD1|TRBJ1-4|TRBV4-1|.
TGCGCCAGCTCCCTCCGGGACAGGGCGGCAACTAATGAAAAACTGTTTTTT
CASSLRDRAATNEKLFF
>TRBD1|TRBJ1-2|TRBV5-6|.
TGTGCCAGCAGCTCCCGTCGACAGGGGGCGCTTTTTGGCTACACCTTC
CASSSRRQGALFGYTF
>.|TRBJ1-1|TRBV30|.
TGTGCCTGGAGTATATCAGTGAACACTGAAGCTTTCTTT
CAWSISVNTEAFF
>TRBD1|TRBJ1-1|TRBV19|.
TGTGCCAGAGCCGTTTATAGGGGGCCGGTGAACACTGAAGCTTTCTTT
CARAVYRGPVNTEAFF
>.|TRBJ1-1|TRBV12-5|.
TGTGCTAGTGGCCAGGTGGGGCAGTGGATGAACACTGAAGCTTTCTTT
CASGQVGQWMNTEAFF
>TRBD1|TRBJ1-2|TRBV19|.
TGTGCCAGTAGCAGACAGGGAGCTAACTATGGCTACACCTTC
CASSRQGANYGYTF